The sequence of this T cell receptor beta chain was determined in a study of blood T cell repertoires in COVID-19. Study-wide background: COVID-19 samples, acute and convalescent, were from the United States, Italy and Spain.

Authors' analysis steps: Counts of nucleated cells, estimated from reference gene primer amplification, were obtained. The assay was immunoSEQ multiplex PCR, and TCRdb's table has in-frame clones only and misses some. The V and J calls and clone size are taken from that table; D and trimming were inferred from the DNA. The sample includes under 250,000 clones, around 80% of them seen just once. V lost 7 bases to trimming and J lost 3 bases; unmatched junction nucleotides: 5. The CDR3 length is 13 residues. Germline values: CDR1 LGHDT, CDR2 YNNKEL (reference sequence). The V call is TRBV3-1 (or the pseudogene TRBV3-2), the J call TRBJ2-5, with 7 bases fitting TRBD2. This TCR came from a man over 45 with active or convalescent COVID-19. Sequenced material: peripheral blood. The CDR3 DNA reads as TGTGCCAGCATTCGACGGGGGGAAGAGACCCAGTACTTC. Translation gives CASIRRGEETQYF.